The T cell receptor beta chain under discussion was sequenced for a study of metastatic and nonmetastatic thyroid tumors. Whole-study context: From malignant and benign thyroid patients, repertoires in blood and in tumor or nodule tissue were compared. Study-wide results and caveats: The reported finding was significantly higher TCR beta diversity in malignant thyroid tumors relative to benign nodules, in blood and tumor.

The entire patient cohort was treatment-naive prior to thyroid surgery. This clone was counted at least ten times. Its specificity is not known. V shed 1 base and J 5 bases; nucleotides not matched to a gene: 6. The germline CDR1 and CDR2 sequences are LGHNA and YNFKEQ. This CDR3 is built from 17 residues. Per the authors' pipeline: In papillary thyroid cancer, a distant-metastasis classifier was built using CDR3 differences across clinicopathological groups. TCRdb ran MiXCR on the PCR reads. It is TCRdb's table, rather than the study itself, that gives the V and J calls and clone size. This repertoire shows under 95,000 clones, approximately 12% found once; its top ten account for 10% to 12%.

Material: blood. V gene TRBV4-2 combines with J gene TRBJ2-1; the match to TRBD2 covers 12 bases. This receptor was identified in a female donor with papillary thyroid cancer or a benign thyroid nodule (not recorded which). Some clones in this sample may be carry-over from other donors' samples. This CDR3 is CASSQVRTSGINNEQFF. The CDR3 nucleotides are TGTGCCAGCAGCCAAGTGCGGACTAGCGGGATAAACAATGAGCAGTTCTTC.